These 9 T cell receptor beta chains came from one sample sequenced in a study of beta chain features in type 1 diabetes. Whole-study results and caveats: TCRB CDR3s from Type 1 diabetes patients were moderately but significantly shorter in all four CD4+ subsets.

These TCRs are of unknown antigen specificity. cDNA synthesis used the whole RNA isolate, giving expressed TCRB sequences. Profiled with immunoSEQ multiplex PCR; TCRdb holds only in-frame clones, not every one. Of around 140,000 clones detected, approximately 9% appear once; the ten largest clones hold over 0.6%. Material for sequencing was central memory CD4+ T cells from blood. The receptors derive from a man aged 25 to 40 with type 1 diabetes.

Turning to this clone: A much more abundant neighbour one base away suggests this may be a read error. The rearrangement links TRBV4-2 to TRBJ2-1, with 11 positions matching TRBD2. V gave up 5 bases and J gave up 6 bases; unmatched junction bases: 9. This CDR3 has 16 amino acids. Per the germline V gene, CDR1 is LGHNA and CDR2 is YNFKEQ. This CDR3 reads CASSLSLAGASNEQFF. As DNA, the CDR3 is TGTGCCAGCAGCTTATCACTAGCGGGGGCTTCCAATGAGCAGTTCTTC.

The chain joins TRBV29-1 to TRBJ2-5; possible D gene TRBD2, 6 bases. This CDR3 is 14 amino acids long. Trimming removed 4 bases from V and 2 bases from J, with 14 bases in between. From germline, CDR1 is SQVTM and CDR2 ANQGSEA. The CDR3 nucleotides read TGCAGCGTTGTTGCAGGTAGCGGTCAAGAGACCCAGTACTTC. It translates to CSVVAGSGQETQYF.

In its sample, this clone was seen a few times. The chain recombines TRBV4-2 with TRBJ2-3; the D gene is possibly TRBD1 (6 bases). Germline V lookup: CDR1 LGHNA, CDR2 YNFKEQ. V lost 1 base, J lost 2 bases, and 7 bases lay in between. The CDR3 runs 14 residues. The CDR3 region is CASSQGTVTDTQYF. For the CDR3, the DNA is TGTGCCAGCAGCCAAGGGACAGTCACAGATACGCAGTATTTT.

V usage is TRBV7-2 and J usage is TRBJ1-6; tentative D call: TRBD1 (6 bases). The CDR3 is 16 residues long. CDR1 and CDR2 (germline): SGHTA, FQGNSA. V lost 7 bases, J lost 7 bases, and 20 bases lay in between. CDR3 bases: TGTGCCAGCACCCTTTCCCTAGACAGGAGGAATTCACCCCTCCACTTT. Translated: CASTLSLDRRNSPLHF.

The gene calls are TRBV5-1 and TRBJ2-3; 8 nucleotides agree with TRBD2. J lost 5 bases, V lost 0 bases, and 2 bases had no gene match. The length of the CDR3 is 14 residues. The V gene's germline CDR1 is SGHRS and CDR2 YFSETQ. CDR3 DNA: TGCGCCAGCAGCTTGGGTAGCGGGGAAGATACGCAGTATTTT. It is translated as CASSLGSGEDTQYF.

This clone was counted a few times. The CDR3 coding sequence is TGTGCCAGCAGCTTGTCTATCACTGAAGCTTTCTTT. Its protein is CASSLSITEAFF. The V and J genes are TRBV5-6 and TRBJ1-1; D not resolved. The CDR3 has 12 amino acids. Per the germline V gene, CDR1 is SGHDT and CDR2 is YYEEEE. Trimming removed 1 base from V and 4 bases from J, with 5 bases in between.

This clone was picked up one time. The J gene is TRBJ2-3, the V gene TRBV2; TRBD2 might be the D (5 bases). Trimming took 7 bases from V and 2 from J, leaving 7 bases between them. CDR3 length: 12 residues. Germline V gene sequence: CDR1 SNHLY, CDR2 FYNNEI. CDR3 residues: CASKDFTDTQYF. The CDR3 DNA reads as TGTGCCAGCAAGGACTTCACAGATACGCAGTATTTT.

The genes are TRBV4-1 and TRBJ1-4; no firm D call. With 0 bases removed from V and 11 bases from J, the gap between germline ends came to 19 bases. The CDR3 has 16 residues. Germline V lookup: CDR1 MGHRA, CDR2 YSYEKL. CDR3 amino acids: CASSQDTGKIMRKLFF. DNA for the CDR3: TGCGCCAGCAGCCAAGACACCGGGAAGATAATGAGGAAACTGTTTTTT.

This chain links TRBV30 with TRBJ2-6; D perhaps matches TRBD2 (5 bases). The CDR3 loop spans 15 amino acids. V was clipped by 4 bases and J by 4 bases, with 14 bases between them. In germline, CDR1 is GTSNPN, CDR2 SVGIG (reference sequence). CDR3 residues: CAWTWWGEGANVLTF. Written as DNA, the CDR3 is TGTGCCTGGACTTGGTGGGGAGAAGGGGCCAACGTCCTGACTTTC.